These 15 T cell receptor beta chains were all obtained from the same sample, sequenced in a study of monozygotic twins with inflammatory bowel disease. TCRdb re-called the 5' RACE reads, yielding one record per CDR3 amino acid sequence without DNA. The ten most abundant clones cover 2% to 3% of a sample with over 110,000 distinct CDR3 sequences. The sample was blood. These receptors all come from a human donor with ulcerative colitis or Crohn's disease, or a healthy co-twin of an affected twin (not recorded which).

The V and J genes are TRBV4-1 and TRBJ2-1; without DNA, the TCRdb call of TRBD2 cannot be checked. Germline V gene data show CDR1 as MGHRA and CDR2 as YSYEKL. The CDR3 is 18 amino acids. CDR3 in amino acids: CASSQGTSGRGSYNEQFF.

The V and J genes are TRBV20-1 and TRBJ2-1. Germline CDR1 DFQATT, CDR2 SNEGSKA (reference sequence). The CDR3 sequence is 11 residues long. This chain's CDR3 is CSATSYNEQFF.

The V and J genes are TRBV3-1 and TRBJ2-5. Germline assignment: CDR1 LGHDT and CDR2 YNNKEL (reference sequence). CDR3 length: 12 amino acids. CDR3 region: CASSQSPETQYF.

This chain links TRBV3-1 with TRBJ1-5; the D gene TCRdb calls, TRBD1, cannot be checked with no DNA. Germline assignment: CDR1 LGHDT and CDR2 YNNKEL (reference sequence). This CDR3 comprises 16 residues. The CDR3 sequence is CASSQEGTASNQPQHF.

J is TRBJ1-2 and V is TRBV7-8. This CDR3 spans 14 amino acids. The germline gives CDR1 SGHVS, CDR2 FQNEAQ. The CDR3 sequence: CASSSKRDNYGYTF.

The rearrangement joins TRBV7-2 to TRBJ2-7; TCRdb names TRBD2, which stays unverified in the absence of DNA. This CDR3 is 16 amino acids long. Per germline, CDR1 SGHTA and CDR2 FQGNSA. The CDR3 loop is CASSLAFSGGTNEQYF.

This chain joins TRBV27 and TRBJ2-3; TCRdb selects TRBD1, and the lack of DNA leaves this call unchecked. This CDR3 contains 16 residues. CDR1 is MNHEY, CDR2 SMNVEV, per germline (reference sequence). Here the CDR3 reads CASSHDPGGVTDTQYF.

The chain joins TRBV7-2 to TRBJ1-4; checking the TCRdb D call of TRBD1 is not possible without DNA. The CDR3 has 16 residues. The germline V gene encodes CDR1 SGHTA and CDR2 FQGNSA. CDR3 region: CASSPQVYPTNEKLFF.

The chain has TRBV7-2 and TRBJ2-5; TCRdb designates TRBD1, a call that cannot be tested without DNA. In germline, CDR1 is SGHTA, CDR2 FQGNSA. This CDR3 has 14 amino acids. CDR3 in amino acids: CASSQNPGQETQYF.

The gene calls are TRBV4-1 and TRBJ1-5. CDR1 and CDR2 from the germline V gene are MGHRA and YSYEKL. This CDR3 is 15 amino acids long. CDR3 in amino acids: CASSPRGNTNQPQHF.

This rearrangement joins TRBV9 to TRBJ2-3; absent DNA, TCRdb's TRBD1 call cannot be checked. This CDR3 contains 16 residues. Germline V CDR1 and CDR2: SGDLS, YYNGEE. CDR3 sequence reads: CASSGSRDRDTDTQYF.

The rearrangement links TRBV27 to TRBJ2-1; the D call of TRBD1 rests on TCRdb alone, since no DNA is present to check it. This CDR3 is built from 13 residues. The germline V gene has CDR1 MNHEY and CDR2 SMNVEV (reference sequence). CDR3 protein: CASSFRVKDEQFF.

The J gene is TRBJ2-1, the V gene TRBV6-2 or TRBV6-3. CDR3 length: 14 residues. Germline V lookup: CDR1 MNHEY, CDR2 SVGEGT. CDR3: CASREGGRSYEQFF.

The V call is TRBV4-1, the J call TRBJ1-1; the D call from TCRdb, TRBD1, cannot be confirmed without DNA. The CDR3 is made up of 17 amino acids. Germline CDR1 is MGHRA and CDR2 is YSYEKL. The chain's CDR3 is CASSQDQNRGTNTEAFF.

This sequence joins TRBV4-3 and TRBJ2-1; the TCRdb call, TRBD1, lacks DNA for checking. CDR3 length equals 17 residues. CDR1 LGHNA and CDR2 YSLEER come from the germline V gene. The CDR3 sequence is CASSPNHRVSSYNEQFF.